The 9 T cell receptor beta chains below all came from one sample that was sequenced in a study of radiation and T cells in renal cell carcinoma. Time point specified: baseline pretreatment blood. Indicated treatment: 15 Gy SBRT to primary tumor, nephrectomy 4 weeks later. Using immunoSEQ multiplex PCR, the repertoire was profiled, and TCRdb retains in-frame clones only, with some absent. This repertoire shows about 130,000 clones, 82% found once; its top ten account for around 3%. Source: blood, taken from a patient whose treatment included radiotherapy and nephrectomy. Every receptor here comes from a woman aged 60-70 years with renal cell carcinoma.

The rearrangement links TRBV10-3 to TRBJ2-2; no clear D. CDR1 and CDR2 from the germline V gene are ENHRY and SYGVKD. V lost 6 bases, J lost 1 base, and 6 bases lay in between. This CDR3 comprises 13 residues. The CDR3 coding sequence is TGTGCCATCAGCCTTATGAACACCGGGGAGCTGTTTTTT. Residues: CAISLMNTGELFF.

The genes are TRBV5-1 and TRBJ1-3, with D unclear. The CDR3 runs 14 residues. Germline V gene sequence: CDR1 SGHRS, CDR2 YFSETQ. Trimming stripped 4 bases from V and 0 bases from J, with 8 bases between. The CDR3 coding sequence is TGCGCCAGCAGCGGAGGACTCTCTGGAAACACCATATATTTT. The encoded protein is CASSGGLSGNTIYF.

The rearrangement uses TRBV5-1 and TRBJ1-4; weak D call: TRBD1 (6 bases). With 4 bases removed from V and 4 bases from J, the gap between germline ends came to 11 bases. The CDR3 extends over 14 amino acids. Germline CDR1 is SGHRS and CDR2 is YFSETQ. Here the CDR3 reads CASSEQGLNEKLFF. The CDR3 coding sequence is TGCGCCAGCAGCGAACAGGGCCTTAATGAAAAACTGTTTTTT.

The chain recombines TRBV9 with TRBJ1-2; tentative D call: TRBD1 (5 bases). Germline V gives CDR1 SGDLS, CDR2 YYNGEE. The CDR3 runs to 14 residues. Trimming took off 4 bases at V and 6 bases at J, with 16 bases between the two ends. CDR3 sequence: CASSPGTPWNGYTF. In nucleotides, the CDR3 is TGTGCCAGCAGCCCCGGGACTCCGTGGAATGGCTACACCTTC. The variable domain in full, completed from reference TRBV9 and TRBJ1-2, reads DSGVTQTPKHLITATGQRVTLRCSPRSGDLSVYWYQQSLDQGLQFLIQYYNGEERAKGNILERFSAQQFPDLHSELNLSSLELGDSALYFCASSPGTPWNGYTFGSGTRLTVV.

The CDR3 sequence: CAWGGLGLGETQYF. As DNA, the CDR3 is TGTGCCTGGGGTGGTTTAGGGTTAGGGGAGACCCAGTACTTC. The rearrangement uses TRBV30 and TRBJ2-5; no reliable D call. There are 14 residues in the CDR3. Germline values: CDR1 GTSNPN, CDR2 SVGIG (reference sequence). Trimming took off 5 bases at V and 5 bases at J, with 18 bases between the two ends.

The rearrangement uses TRBV27 and TRBJ1-1, with D hard to call. Trimming removed 5 bases from V and 4 bases from J, with 11 bases in between. The CDR3 is 13 amino acids. Germline assignment: CDR1 MNHEY and CDR2 SMNVEV (reference sequence). The CDR3 DNA sequence: TGTGCCAGCAGTGCGCGGGAAGGCACTGAAGCTTTCTTT. As protein: CASSAREGTEAFF.

This chain uses TRBV5-1 with TRBJ1-6, with TRBD1 matching over 10 bases. CDR3 length equals 14 residues. The germline V gene has CDR1 SGHRS and CDR2 YFSETQ. J gave up 7 bases and V 6 bases, and 4 bases lay outside the gene matches. CDR3: CASKWTGGNSPLHF. The CDR3 coding sequence is TGCGCCAGCAAATGGACAGGGGGGAATTCACCCCTCCACTTT.

This chain joins TRBV7-2 and TRBJ2-1; D is possibly TRBD2 (6 bases). Per the germline V gene, CDR1 is SGHTA and CDR2 is FQGNSA. V was trimmed by 6 bases and J by 2 bases, leaving 14 bases between them. This CDR3 contains 15 residues. The CDR3, as DNA: TGTGCCAGCAGTCTAGGACCGGGGGCCTACAATGAGCAGTTCTTC. Translated: CASSLGPGAYNEQFF.

The J gene is TRBJ2-5, the V gene TRBV7-2; 14 bases match TRBD2. The CDR3 spans 18 residues. Germline V gene lookup returns CDR1 SGHTA and CDR2 FQGNSA. The ends lost 1 base at V and 2 bases at J; junction bases unmatched: 6. CDR3 in amino acids: CASSLERLAGGRQETQYF. For the CDR3, the DNA is TGTGCCAGCAGCTTAGAGAGACTAGCGGGGGGGCGGCAAGAGACCCAGTACTTC. The full variable domain, rest sourced from reference TRBV7-2 and TRBJ2-5, is GAGVSQSPSNKVTEKGKDVELRCDPISGHTALYWYRQSLGQGLEFLIYFQGNSAPDKSGLPSDRFSAERTGGSVSTLTIQRTQQEDSAVYLCASSLERLAGGRQETQYFGPGTRLLVL.